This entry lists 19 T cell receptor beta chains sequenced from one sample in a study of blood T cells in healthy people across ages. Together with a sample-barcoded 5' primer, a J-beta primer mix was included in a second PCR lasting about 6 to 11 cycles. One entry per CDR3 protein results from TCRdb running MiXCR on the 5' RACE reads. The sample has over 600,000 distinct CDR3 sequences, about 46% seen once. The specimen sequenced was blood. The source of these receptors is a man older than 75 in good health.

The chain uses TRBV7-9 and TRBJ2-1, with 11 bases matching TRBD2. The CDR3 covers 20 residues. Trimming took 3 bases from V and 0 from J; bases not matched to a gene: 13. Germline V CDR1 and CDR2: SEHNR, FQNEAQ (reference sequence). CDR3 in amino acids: CASSFGQGRLAGSSYNEQFF. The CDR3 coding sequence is TGTGCCAGCAGCTTTGGACAGGGAAGACTAGCGGGGAGCTCCTACAATGAGCAGTTCTTC.

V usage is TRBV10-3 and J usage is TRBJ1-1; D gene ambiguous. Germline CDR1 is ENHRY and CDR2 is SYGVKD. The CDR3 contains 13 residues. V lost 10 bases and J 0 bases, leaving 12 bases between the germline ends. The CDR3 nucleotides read TGTGCCACATATGAACAAGTGAACACTGAAGCTTTCTTT. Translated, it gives CATYEQVNTEAFF.

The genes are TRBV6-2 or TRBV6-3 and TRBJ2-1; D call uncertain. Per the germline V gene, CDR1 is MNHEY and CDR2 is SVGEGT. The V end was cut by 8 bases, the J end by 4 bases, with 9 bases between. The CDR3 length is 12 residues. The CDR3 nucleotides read TGTGCCAGCCATGAGGTGTACAATGAGCAGTTCTTC. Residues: CASHEVYNEQFF.

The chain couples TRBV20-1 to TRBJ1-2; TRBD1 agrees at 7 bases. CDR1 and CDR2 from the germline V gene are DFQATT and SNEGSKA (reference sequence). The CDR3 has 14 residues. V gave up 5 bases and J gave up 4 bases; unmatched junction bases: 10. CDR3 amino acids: CSAWHSGTAYGYTF. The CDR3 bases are TGCAGTGCTTGGCACAGTGGGACAGCCTATGGCTACACCTTC.

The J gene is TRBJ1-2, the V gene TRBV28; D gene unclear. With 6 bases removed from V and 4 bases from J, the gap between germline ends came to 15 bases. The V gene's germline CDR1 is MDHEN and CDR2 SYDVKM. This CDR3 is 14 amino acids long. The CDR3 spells CASSPPGSLYGYTF. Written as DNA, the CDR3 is TGTGCCAGCAGCCCACCCGGTTCACTCTATGGCTACACCTTC.

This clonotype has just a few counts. CDR3 sequence: CSARDVREQYF. Here the CDR3 DNA reads TGCAGTGCTAGAGATGTCCGCGAGCAGTACTTC. The chain uses TRBV20-1 and TRBJ2-7, with no clear D. The CDR3 sequence is 11 residues long. Germline V gene sequence: CDR1 DFQATT, CDR2 SNEGSKA (reference sequence). V dropped 0 bases and J dropped 6 bases, with 6 bases sitting between them.

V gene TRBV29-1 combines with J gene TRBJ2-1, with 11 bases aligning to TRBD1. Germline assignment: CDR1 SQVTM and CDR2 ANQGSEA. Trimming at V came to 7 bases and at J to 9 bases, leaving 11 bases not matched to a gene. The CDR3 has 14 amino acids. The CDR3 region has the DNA TGCAGCGCTCCAGGACAGGGGGCTTTTGGTGAGCAGTTCTTC. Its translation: CSAPGQGAFGEQFF.

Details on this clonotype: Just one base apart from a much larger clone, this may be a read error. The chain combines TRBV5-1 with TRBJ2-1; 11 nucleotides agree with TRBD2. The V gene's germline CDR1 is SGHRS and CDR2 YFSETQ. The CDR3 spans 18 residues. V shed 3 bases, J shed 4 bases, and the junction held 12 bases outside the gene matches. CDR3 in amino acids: CASSSSAVAGGGYNEQFF. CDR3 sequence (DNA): TGCGCCAGCAGCTCCTCGGCGGTAGCGGGAGGGGGATACAATGAGCAGTTCTTC.

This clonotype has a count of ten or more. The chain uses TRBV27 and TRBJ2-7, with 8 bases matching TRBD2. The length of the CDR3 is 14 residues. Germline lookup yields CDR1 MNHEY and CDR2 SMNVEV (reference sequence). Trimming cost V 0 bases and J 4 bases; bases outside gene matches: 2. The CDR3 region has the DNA TGTGCCAGCAGTTTATCGGGACTAGGGTACGAGCAGTACTTC. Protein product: CASSLSGLGYEQYF.

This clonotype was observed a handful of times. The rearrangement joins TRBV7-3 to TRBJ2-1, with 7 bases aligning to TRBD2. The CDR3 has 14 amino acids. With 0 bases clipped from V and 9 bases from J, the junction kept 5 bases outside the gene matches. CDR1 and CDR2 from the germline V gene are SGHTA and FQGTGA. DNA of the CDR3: TGTGCCAGCAGCTTAACCAGCGGGACCGCTGAGCAGTTCTTC. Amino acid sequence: CASSLTSGTAEQFF.

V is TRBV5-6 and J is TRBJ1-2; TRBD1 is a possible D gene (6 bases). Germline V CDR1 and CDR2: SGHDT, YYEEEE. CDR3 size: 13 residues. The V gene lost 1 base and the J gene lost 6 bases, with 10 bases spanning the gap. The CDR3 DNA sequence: TGTGCCAGCAGCTTGTCGGCAGGGGATGGCTACACCTTC. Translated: CASSLSAGDGYTF.

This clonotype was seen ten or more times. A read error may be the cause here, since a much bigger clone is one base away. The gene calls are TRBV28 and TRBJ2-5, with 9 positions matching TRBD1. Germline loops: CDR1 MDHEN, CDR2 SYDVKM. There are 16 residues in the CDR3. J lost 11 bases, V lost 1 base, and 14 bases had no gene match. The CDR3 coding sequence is TGTGCCAGCAGTTTATACCGGGACAGGGTTGTGGATGAGCAGTACTTC. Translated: CASSLYRDRVVDEQYF.

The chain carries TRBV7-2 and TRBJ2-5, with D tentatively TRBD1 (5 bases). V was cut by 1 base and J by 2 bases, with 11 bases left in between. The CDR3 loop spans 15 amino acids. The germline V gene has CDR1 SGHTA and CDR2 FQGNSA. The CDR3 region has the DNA TGTGCCAGCAGCTTAGGGGGCAGGGCTCAAGAGACCCAGTACTTC. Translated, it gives CASSLGGRAQETQYF.

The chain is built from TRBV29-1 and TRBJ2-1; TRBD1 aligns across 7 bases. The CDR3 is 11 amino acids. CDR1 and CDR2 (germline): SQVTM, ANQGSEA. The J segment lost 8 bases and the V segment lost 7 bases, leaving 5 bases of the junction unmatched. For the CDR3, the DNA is TGCAGCGCTACAGGGGTCGATGAGCAGTTCTTC. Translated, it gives CSATGVDEQFF.

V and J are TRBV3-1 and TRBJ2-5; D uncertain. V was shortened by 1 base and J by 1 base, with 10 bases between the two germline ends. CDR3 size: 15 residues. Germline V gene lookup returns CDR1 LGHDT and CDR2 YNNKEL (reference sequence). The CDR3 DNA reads TGTGCCAGCAGCCAAGCGGCGCTACCCCAAGAGACCCAGTACTTC. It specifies CASSQAALPQETQYF.

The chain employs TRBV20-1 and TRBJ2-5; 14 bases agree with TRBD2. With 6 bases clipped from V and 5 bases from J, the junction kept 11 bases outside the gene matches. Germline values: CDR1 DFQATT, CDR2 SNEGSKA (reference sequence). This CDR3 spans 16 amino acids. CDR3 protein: CSAIGTSGGTGETQYF. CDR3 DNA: TGCAGTGCCATCGGGACTAGCGGGGGAACGGGGGAGACCCAGTACTTC.

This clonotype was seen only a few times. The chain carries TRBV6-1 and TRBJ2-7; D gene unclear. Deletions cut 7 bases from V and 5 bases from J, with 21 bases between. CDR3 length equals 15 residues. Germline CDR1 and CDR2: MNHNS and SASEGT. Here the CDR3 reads CASMIEGSRPHEQYF. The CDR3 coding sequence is TGTGCCAGCATGATCGAAGGGTCGCGACCCCACGAGCAGTACTTC.

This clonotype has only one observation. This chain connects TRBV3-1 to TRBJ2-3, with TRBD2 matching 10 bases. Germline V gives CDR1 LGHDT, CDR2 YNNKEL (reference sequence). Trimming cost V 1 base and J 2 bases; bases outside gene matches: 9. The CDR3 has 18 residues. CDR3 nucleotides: TGTGCCAGCAGCCAAGGACTAGCGGGCCCCACCCACACAGATACGCAGTATTTT. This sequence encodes CASSQGLAGPTHTDTQYF.

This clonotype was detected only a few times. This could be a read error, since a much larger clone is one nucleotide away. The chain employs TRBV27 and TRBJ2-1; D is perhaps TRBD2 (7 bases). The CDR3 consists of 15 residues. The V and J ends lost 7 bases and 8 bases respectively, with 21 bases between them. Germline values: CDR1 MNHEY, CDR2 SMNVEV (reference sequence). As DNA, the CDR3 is TGTGCCAGCACTCTCGGATATGGGGAGGGGGATGAGCAGTTCTTC. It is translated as CASTLGYGEGDEQFF.